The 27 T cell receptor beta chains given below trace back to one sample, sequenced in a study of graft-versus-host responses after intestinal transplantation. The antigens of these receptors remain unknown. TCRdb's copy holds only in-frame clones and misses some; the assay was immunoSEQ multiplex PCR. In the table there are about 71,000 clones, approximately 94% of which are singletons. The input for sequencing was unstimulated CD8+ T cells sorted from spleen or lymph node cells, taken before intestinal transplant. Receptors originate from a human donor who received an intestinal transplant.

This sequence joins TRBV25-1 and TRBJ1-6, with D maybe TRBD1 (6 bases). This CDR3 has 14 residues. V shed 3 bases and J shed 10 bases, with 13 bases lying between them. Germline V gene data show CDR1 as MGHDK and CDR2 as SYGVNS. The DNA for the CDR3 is TGTGCCAGCAGTGAGTTGACAGGTCCCTCACCCCTCCACTTT. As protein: CASSELTGPSPLHF.

CDR3 sequence reads: CASSWGVPESYNEQFF. The CDR3 nucleotides are TGTGCCAGCAGCTGGGGGGTACCGGAGTCCTACAATGAGCAGTTCTTC. This chain uses TRBV7-9 with TRBJ2-1, with D maybe TRBD2 (6 bases). Germline CDR1 and CDR2: SEHNR and FQNEAQ (reference sequence). Trimming shortened V by 4 bases and J by 1 base, and 14 bases separated the two germline ends. The CDR3 runs 16 residues.

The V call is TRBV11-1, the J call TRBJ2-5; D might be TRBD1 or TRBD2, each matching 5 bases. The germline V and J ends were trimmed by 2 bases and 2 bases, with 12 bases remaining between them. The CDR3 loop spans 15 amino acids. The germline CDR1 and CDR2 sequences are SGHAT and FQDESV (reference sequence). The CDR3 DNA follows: TGTGCCAGCAGCTTATCATGGGACCCACAAGAGACCCAGTACTTC. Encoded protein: CASSLSWDPQETQYF.

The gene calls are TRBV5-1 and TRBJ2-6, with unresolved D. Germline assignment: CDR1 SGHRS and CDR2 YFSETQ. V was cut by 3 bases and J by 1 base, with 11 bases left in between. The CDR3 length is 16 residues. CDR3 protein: CASSWTDLSGANVLTF. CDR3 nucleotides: TGCGCCAGCAGCTGGACGGATCTTTCTGGGGCCAACGTCCTGACTTTC.

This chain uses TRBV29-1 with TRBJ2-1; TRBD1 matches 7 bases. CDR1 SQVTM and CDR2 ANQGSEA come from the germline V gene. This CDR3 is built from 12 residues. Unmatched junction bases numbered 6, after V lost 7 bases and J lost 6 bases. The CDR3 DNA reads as TGCAGCGGCGGACAGGCCTTCAATGAGCAGTTCTTC. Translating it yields CSGGQAFNEQFF.

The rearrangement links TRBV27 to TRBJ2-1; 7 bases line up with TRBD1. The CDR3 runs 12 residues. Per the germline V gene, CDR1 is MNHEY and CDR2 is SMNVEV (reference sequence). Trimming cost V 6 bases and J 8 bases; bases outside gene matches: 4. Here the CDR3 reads CASSERGHEQFF. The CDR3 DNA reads TGTGCCAGCAGCGAGAGGGGGCATGAGCAGTTCTTC.

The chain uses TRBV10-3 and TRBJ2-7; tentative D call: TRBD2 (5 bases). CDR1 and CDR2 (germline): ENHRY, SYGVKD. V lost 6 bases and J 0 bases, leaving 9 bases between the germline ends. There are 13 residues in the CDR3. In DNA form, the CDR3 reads TGTGCCATCAGGAGGGCCCTCTCCTACGAGCAGTACTTC. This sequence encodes CAIRRALSYEQYF.

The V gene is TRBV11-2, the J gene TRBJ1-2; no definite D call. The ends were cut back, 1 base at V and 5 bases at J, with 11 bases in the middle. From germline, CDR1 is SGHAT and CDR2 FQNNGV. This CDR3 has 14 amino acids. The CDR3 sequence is CASSLVSTAYGYTF. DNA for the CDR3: TGTGCCAGCAGCTTAGTAAGCACAGCATATGGCTACACCTTC.

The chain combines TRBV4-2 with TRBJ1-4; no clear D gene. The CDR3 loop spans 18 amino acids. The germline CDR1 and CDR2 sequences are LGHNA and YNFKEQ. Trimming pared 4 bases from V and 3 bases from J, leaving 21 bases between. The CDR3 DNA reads TGTGCCAGCAGCCGTCCCGACTCGCTTGGAAACCCTAATGAAAAACTGTTTTTT. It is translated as CASSRPDSLGNPNEKLFF.

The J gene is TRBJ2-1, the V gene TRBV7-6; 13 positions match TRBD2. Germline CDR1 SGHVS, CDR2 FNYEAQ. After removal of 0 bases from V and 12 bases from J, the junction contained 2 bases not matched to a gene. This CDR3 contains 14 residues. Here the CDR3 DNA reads TGTGCCAGCAGCTTAGCCACTAGCGGGGGGGTGCAGTTCTTC. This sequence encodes CASSLATSGGVQFF.

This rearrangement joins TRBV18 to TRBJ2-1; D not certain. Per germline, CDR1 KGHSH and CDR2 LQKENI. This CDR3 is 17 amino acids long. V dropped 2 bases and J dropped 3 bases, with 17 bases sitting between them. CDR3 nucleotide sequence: TGTGCCAGCTCACCATTTATAAGGCGAGGCCTCTACAATGAGCAGTTCTTC. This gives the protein CASSPFIRRGLYNEQFF.

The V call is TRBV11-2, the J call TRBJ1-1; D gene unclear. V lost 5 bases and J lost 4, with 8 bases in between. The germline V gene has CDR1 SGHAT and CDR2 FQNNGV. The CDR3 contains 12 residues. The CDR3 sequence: CASSRRSTEAFF. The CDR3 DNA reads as TGTGCCAGCAGCCGCAGGAGCACTGAAGCTTTCTTT.

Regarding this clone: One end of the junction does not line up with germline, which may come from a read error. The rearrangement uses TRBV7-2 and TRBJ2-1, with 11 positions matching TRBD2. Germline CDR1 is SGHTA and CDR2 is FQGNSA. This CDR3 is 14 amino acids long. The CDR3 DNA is TGTGCCAGCAGCATAGCGGGGGGGGACAATGAGCAGTTCTTC. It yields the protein CASSIAGGDNEQFF.

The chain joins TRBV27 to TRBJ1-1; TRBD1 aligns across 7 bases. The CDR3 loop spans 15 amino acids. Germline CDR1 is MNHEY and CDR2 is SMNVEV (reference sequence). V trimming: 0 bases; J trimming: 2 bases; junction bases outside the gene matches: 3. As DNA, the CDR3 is TGTGCCAGCAGTTTATCGACAGGGATCAACACTGAAGCTTTCTTT. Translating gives CASSLSTGINTEAFF.

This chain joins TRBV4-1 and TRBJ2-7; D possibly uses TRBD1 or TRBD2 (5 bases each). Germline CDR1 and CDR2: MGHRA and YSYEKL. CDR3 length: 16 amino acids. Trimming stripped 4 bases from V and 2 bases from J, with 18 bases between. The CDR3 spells CASSPSLGERAYEQYF. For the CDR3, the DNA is TGCGCCAGCAGCCCGAGTTTGGGGGAGAGGGCCTACGAGCAGTACTTC.

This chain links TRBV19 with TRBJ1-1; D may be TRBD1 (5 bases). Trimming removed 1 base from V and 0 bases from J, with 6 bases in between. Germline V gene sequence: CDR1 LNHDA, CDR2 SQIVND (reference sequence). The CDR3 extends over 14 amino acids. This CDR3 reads CASSIGQMNTEAFF. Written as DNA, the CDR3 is TGTGCCAGTAGTATAGGACAGATGAACACTGAAGCTTTCTTT.

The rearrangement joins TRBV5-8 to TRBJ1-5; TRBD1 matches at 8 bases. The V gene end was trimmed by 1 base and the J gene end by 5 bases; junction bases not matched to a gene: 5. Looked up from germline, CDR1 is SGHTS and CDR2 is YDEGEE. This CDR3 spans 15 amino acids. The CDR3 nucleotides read TGTGCCAGCAGCTTGACGGGACAGGCTTATCAGCCCCAGCATTTT. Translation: CASSLTGQAYQPQHF.

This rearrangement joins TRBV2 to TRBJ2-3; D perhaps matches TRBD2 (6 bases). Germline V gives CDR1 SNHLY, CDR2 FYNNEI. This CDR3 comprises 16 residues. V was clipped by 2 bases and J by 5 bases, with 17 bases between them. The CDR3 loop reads CASSENRPGEGDTQYF. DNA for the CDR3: TGTGCCAGCAGTGAAAATCGCCCGGGAGAGGGAGATACGCAGTATTTT.

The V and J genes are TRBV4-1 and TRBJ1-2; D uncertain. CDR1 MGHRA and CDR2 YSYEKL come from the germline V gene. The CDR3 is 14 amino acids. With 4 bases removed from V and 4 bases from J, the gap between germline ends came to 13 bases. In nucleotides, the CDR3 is TGCGCCAGCAGCCCCTTAAGGGAAAGCTATGGCTACACCTTC. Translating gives CASSPLRESYGYTF.

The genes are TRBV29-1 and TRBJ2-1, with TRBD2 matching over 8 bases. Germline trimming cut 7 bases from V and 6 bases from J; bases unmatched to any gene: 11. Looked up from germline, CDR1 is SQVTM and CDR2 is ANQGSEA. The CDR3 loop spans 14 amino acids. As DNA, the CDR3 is TGCAGCGCCACTCCGCGGGAGGAACTCAATGAGCAGTTCTTC. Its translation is CSATPREELNEQFF.

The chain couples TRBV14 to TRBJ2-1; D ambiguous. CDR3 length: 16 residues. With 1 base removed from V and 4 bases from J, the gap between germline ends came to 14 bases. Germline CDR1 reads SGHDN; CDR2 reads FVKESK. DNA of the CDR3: TGTGCCAGCAGCCAAGGGGCTAGAATGGAATACAATGAGCAGTTCTTC. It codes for CASSQGARMEYNEQFF.

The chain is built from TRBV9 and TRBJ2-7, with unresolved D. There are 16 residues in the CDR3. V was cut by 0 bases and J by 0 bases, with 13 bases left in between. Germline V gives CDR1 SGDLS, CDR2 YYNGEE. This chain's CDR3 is CASSVGGGYSSYEQYF. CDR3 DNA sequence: TGTGCCAGCAGCGTAGGTGGTGGTTATAGCTCCTACGAGCAGTACTTC.

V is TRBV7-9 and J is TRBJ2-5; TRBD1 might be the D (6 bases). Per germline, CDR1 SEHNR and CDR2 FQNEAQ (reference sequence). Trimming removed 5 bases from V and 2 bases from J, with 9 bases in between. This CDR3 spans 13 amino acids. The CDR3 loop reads CASSPDSQETQYF. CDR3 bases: TGTGCCAGCAGCCCGGACAGTCAAGAGACCCAGTACTTC.

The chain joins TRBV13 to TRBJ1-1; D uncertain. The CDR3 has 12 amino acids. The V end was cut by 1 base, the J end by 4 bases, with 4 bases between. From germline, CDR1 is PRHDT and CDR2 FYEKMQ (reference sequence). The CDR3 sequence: CASSLEGTEAFF. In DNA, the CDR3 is TGTGCCAGCAGCTTAGAAGGCACTGAAGCTTTCTTT.

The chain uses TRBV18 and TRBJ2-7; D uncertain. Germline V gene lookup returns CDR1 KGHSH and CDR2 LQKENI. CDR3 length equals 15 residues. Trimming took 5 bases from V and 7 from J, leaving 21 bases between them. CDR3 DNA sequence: TGTGCCAGCTCATCGCAGGACCTATTAACACAGGAGCAGTACTTC. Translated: CASSSQDLLTQEQYF. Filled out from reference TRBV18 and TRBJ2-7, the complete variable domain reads NAGVMQNPRHLVRRRGQEARLRCSPMKGHSHVYWYRQLPEEGLKFMVYLQKENIIDESGMPKERFSAEFPKEGPSILRIQQVVRGDSAAYFCASSSQDLLTQEQYFGPGTRLTVT.

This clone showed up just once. The CDR3 loop is CASSQDGLRGPGEQYF. CDR3 sequence (DNA): TGCGCCAGCAGCCAAGATGGTTTACGAGGGCCCGGCGAGCAGTACTTC. The chain employs TRBV4-1 and TRBJ2-7; a possible D gene is TRBD2 (5 bases). The CDR3 length is 16 residues. CDR1 is MGHRA and CDR2 is YSYEKL in the germline V gene. V was pared by 0 bases and J by 6 bases, with 18 bases between.

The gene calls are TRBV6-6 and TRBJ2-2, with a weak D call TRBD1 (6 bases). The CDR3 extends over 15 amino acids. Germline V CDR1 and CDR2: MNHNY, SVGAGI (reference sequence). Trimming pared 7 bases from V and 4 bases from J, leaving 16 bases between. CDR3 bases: TGTGCCAGCACCTTTTTCGGACAGACCACCGGGGAGCTGTTTTTT. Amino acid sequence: CASTFFGQTTGELFF.